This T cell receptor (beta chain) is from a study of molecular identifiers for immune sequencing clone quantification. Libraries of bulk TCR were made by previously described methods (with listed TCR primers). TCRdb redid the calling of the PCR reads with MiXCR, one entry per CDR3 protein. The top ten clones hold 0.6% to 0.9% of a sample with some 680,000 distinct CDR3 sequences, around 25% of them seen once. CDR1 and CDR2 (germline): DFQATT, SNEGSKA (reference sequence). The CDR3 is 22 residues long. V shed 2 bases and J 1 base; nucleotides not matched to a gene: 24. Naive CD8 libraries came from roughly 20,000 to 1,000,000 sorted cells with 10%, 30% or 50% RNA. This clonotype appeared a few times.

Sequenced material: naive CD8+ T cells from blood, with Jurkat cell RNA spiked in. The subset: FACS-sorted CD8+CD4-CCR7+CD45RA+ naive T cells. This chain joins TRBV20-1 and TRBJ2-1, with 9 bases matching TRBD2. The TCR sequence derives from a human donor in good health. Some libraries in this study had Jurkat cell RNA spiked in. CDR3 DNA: TGCAGTGCTAGACTCCGGGACGGATTGCCTAGTCATAGCGGGAGTTCCTACAATGAGCAGTTCTTC. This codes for CSARLRDGLPSHSGSSYNEQFF.